This T cell receptor (beta chain) originates from a study of Graves' ophthalmopathy and Graves' hyperthyroidism. Using RNA transcripts, the TCR beta CDR3 regions were amplified. Investigators did first-round RT-PCR with HTBI primers, then second-round multiplex PCR. TCRdb used MiXCR to reprocess the multiplex PCR reads, holding one entry per CDR3 protein. The sample shows about 550,000 distinct CDR3 sequences, just under 40% of them seen only once. The CDR3 sequence is 14 residues long. Per the germline V gene, CDR1 is SEHNR and CDR2 is FQNEAQ (reference sequence). Exclusion criteria comprised other autoimmune diseases, uncontrolled infections, pregnancy or lactation in patients.

What was sequenced was peripheral blood or thyroid tissue (not recorded which). The rearrangement joins TRBV7-9 to TRBJ2-7; D is possibly TRBD1 or TRBD2 (6 bases each). The DNA end favors TRBJ2-1, so the J call may be wrong. The sequence came from an adult man with Graves' hyperthyroidism. CDR3 residues: CASSFGGLEDEQFF. DNA of the CDR3: TGTGCCAGCAGCTTCGGGGGCCTAGAGGATGAGCAGTTCTTC.